The 28 T cell receptor beta chains given below trace back to one sample, sequenced in a study of T cell responses to AZD1222 COVID-19 vaccine. Profiling relied on immunoSEQ multiplex PCR, and the TCRdb table lists in-frame clones only, not all of them. The table includes 130,000 or so clones, 90% to 95% detected once. The source material was peripheral blood, sampled 28 days after the second AZD1222 dose. The receptors come from an adult who received the AZD1222 COVID-19 vaccine.

The chain employs TRBV10-3 and TRBJ2-5; perhaps D is TRBD1 or TRBD2 (6 bases each). CDR3 length: 15 amino acids. Trimming shortened V by 3 bases and J by 5 bases, and 16 bases separated the two germline ends. The germline gives CDR1 ENHRY, CDR2 SYGVKD. CDR3 sequence reads: CAISEGLGGAETQYF. Written as DNA, the CDR3 is TGTGCCATCAGTGAAGGTCTGGGGGGCGCGGAGACCCAGTACTTC.

The V gene is TRBV9, the J gene TRBJ1-4; TRBD1 matches 9 bases. The junction had 4 bases not matched to a gene; V was cut back by 3 bases and J by 7 bases. This CDR3 spans 14 amino acids. The germline V gene has CDR1 SGDLS and CDR2 YYNGEE. CDR3 coding DNA: TGTGCCAGCAGCGCCGGACAGGGGTCTGAAAAACTGTTTTTT. Protein: CASSAGQGSEKLFF.

The chain recombines TRBV4-1 with TRBJ2-7; D is perhaps TRBD2 (6 bases). In germline, CDR1 is MGHRA, CDR2 YSYEKL. The CDR3 is 18 residues long. V was pared by 1 base and J by 1 base, with 20 bases between. The CDR3 loop reads CASSQGPSSGGTSYEQYF. CDR3 DNA: TGCGCCAGCAGCCAAGGGCCTTCAAGCGGCGGGACTTCCTACGAGCAGTACTTC.

CDR3 DNA: TGTGCCAGTAGTCCTACAGGGTCGGGTGAGCAGTACTTC. Translated: CASSPTGSGEQYF. The V gene is TRBV19, the J gene TRBJ2-7; TRBD1 might be the D (6 bases). The CDR3 runs to 13 residues. V was trimmed by 5 bases and J by 7 bases, leaving 15 bases between them. Germline values: CDR1 LNHDA, CDR2 SQIVND (reference sequence).

The rearrangement joins TRBV15 to TRBJ1-6; 7 bases line up with TRBD1. Germline V gene sequence: CDR1 LNHNV, CDR2 YYDKDF (reference sequence). The J segment lost 6 bases and the V segment lost 8 bases, leaving 10 bases of the junction unmatched. This CDR3 contains 15 residues. CDR3 in amino acids: CATQQGENFNSPLHF. The CDR3 DNA reads TGTGCCACCCAGCAGGGGGAAAACTTTAATTCACCCCTCCACTTT.

The chain carries TRBV9 and TRBJ2-5; 11 bases are a match to TRBD2. Germline CDR1 SGDLS, CDR2 YYNGEE. The CDR3 is 17 residues long. V trimming: 0 bases; J trimming: 4 bases; junction bases outside the gene matches: 8. CDR3 sequence (DNA): TGTGCCAGCAGCGTAGAGGCTAGCGGGGGGCCCTCAGAGACCCAGTACTTC. The encoded protein is CASSVEASGGPSETQYF. Looking up the rest from reference TRBV9 and TRBJ2-5 gives the full variable domain: DSGVTQTPKHLITATGQRVTLRCSPRSGDLSVYWYQQSLDQGLQFLIQYYNGEERAKGNILERFSAQQFPDLHSELNLSSLELGDSALYFCASSVEASGGPSETQYFGPGTRLLVL.

The chain recombines TRBV29-1 with TRBJ1-5, with TRBD1 identical over 7 bases. This CDR3 region has 14 residues. Germline CDR1 is SQVTM and CDR2 is ANQGSEA. V dropped 5 bases and J dropped 3; count of bases not matched to a gene: 7. The CDR3 DNA sequence: TGCAGCGTTCTACAGGGGTCTAACAATCAGCCCCAGCATTTT. It codes for CSVLQGSNNQPQHF.

The chain recombines TRBV11-2 with TRBJ2-1, with D unresolved. This CDR3 contains 15 residues. The V gene's germline CDR1 is SGHAT and CDR2 FQNNGV. Trimming pared 3 bases from V and 7 bases from J, leaving 16 bases between. The CDR3 nucleotides are TGTGCCAGCAGCTTTTTGAAGGGCCCAGTGAATGAGCAGTTCTTC. This sequence encodes CASSFLKGPVNEQFF.

The J gene is TRBJ1-4, the V gene TRBV6-5; a weak D match, TRBD1 (6 bases). Germline CDR1 is MNHEY and CDR2 is SVGAGI. V lost 8 bases and J 8 bases, leaving 18 bases between the germline ends. The CDR3 has 14 residues. The CDR3 reads CASQQTGWGEKLFF. Here the CDR3 DNA reads TGTGCCAGCCAACAAACAGGGTGGGGCGAAAAACTGTTTTTT.

This clone was seen a few times. The rearrangement joins TRBV13 to TRBJ1-1, with D tentatively TRBD1 (5 bases). The V gene's germline CDR1 is PRHDT and CDR2 FYEKMQ (reference sequence). The CDR3 runs to 15 residues. V was pared by 2 bases and J by 0 bases, with 10 bases between. In DNA form, the CDR3 reads TGTGCCAGCAGCTTATCCGGACATTTGAACACTGAAGCTTTCTTT. Amino acid sequence: CASSLSGHLNTEAFF.

The chain combines TRBV2 with TRBJ2-1; TRBD2 matches 9 bases. The germline CDR1 and CDR2 sequences are SNHLY and FYNNEI. The junction had 4 bases not matched to a gene; V was cut back by 2 bases and J by 2 bases. The CDR3 is 16 residues long. CDR3 bases: TGTGCCAGCAGTGAATTGTTAGCGGGGGCCTACAATGAGCAGTTCTTC. Its protein is CASSELLAGAYNEQFF.

This chain links TRBV27 with TRBJ2-3; a weak D match, TRBD2 (7 bases). CDR3 length equals 17 residues. Germline V gene sequence: CDR1 MNHEY, CDR2 SMNVEV (reference sequence). The V and J ends lost 0 bases and 2 bases respectively, with 15 bases between them. DNA for the CDR3: TGTGCCAGCAGTTTATCGGCCAGGGGAGGGTACACAGATACGCAGTATTTT. It codes for CASSLSARGGYTDTQYF.

The genes are TRBV11-2 and TRBJ1-5, with 7 positions matching TRBD1. CDR1 and CDR2 (germline): SGHAT, FQNNGV. The CDR3 extends over 14 amino acids. Trimming took 5 bases from V and 2 from J; bases not matched to a gene: 3. The CDR3 DNA reads TGTGCCAGCAGCGTCGACAGGGGCAATCAGCCCCAGCATTTT. It codes for CASSVDRGNQPQHF.

The rearrangement links TRBV28 to TRBJ1-1; tentative D call: TRBD1 (5 bases). The CDR3 totals 13 residues. The germline V and J ends were trimmed by 7 bases and 1 base, with 10 bases remaining between them. Germline assignment: CDR1 MDHEN and CDR2 SYDVKM. In nucleotides, the CDR3 is TGTGCCAGCATACGGACAACGAACACTGAAGCTTTCTTT. Amino acid sequence: CASIRTTNTEAFF.

This clone was seen a single time. J is TRBJ2-7 and V is TRBV7-2, with D unclear. The CDR3 extends over 13 amino acids. Trimming took 3 bases from V and 6 from J, leaving 12 bases between them. The germline V gene encodes CDR1 SGHTA and CDR2 FQGNSA. The CDR3 loop reads CASSLETPGEQYF. For the CDR3, the DNA is TGTGCCAGCAGCTTGGAAACCCCCGGCGAGCAGTACTTC.

V gene TRBV7-2 combines with J gene TRBJ2-7; unclear D gene. The V gene's germline CDR1 is SGHTA and CDR2 FQGNSA. The V end lost 5 bases, the J end lost 2 bases, and 7 bases lay between the germline ends. The CDR3 is made up of 12 amino acids. The CDR3 sequence is CASSRVTYEQYF. CDR3 DNA sequence: TGTGCCAGCAGCCGTGTCACCTACGAGCAGTACTTC.

The rearrangement links TRBV6-2 or TRBV6-3 to TRBJ1-2, with D hard to call. Germline V gene data show CDR1 as MNHEY and CDR2 as SVGEGT. Trimming left V 5 bases short and J 0 bases short, with 10 bases between. This CDR3 contains 14 residues. The CDR3 reads CASSLSGTNYGYTF. CDR3 bases: TGTGCCAGCAGTCTCTCGGGCACTAACTATGGCTACACCTTC.

The chain carries TRBV6-2 or TRBV6-3 and TRBJ1-1, with 11 bases aligning to TRBD1. With 0 bases clipped from V and 4 bases from J, the junction kept 10 bases outside the gene matches. The CDR3 covers 18 residues. In germline, CDR1 is MNHEY, CDR2 SVGEGT. DNA for the CDR3: TGTGCCAGCAGTTACTCGCGGACAGGGGGCGGGATGGGCACTGAAGCTTTCTTT. It is translated as CASSYSRTGGGMGTEAFF.

The chain combines TRBV14 with TRBJ2-7; D unclear. This CDR3 spans 14 amino acids. Germline loops: CDR1 SGHDN, CDR2 FVKESK. Trimming pared 3 bases from V and 3 bases from J, leaving 12 bases between. DNA of the CDR3: TGTGCCAGCAGCCAGGTGGCCGACCGCTACGAGCAGTACTTC. It translates to CASSQVADRYEQYF.

The chain has TRBV7-2 and TRBJ2-5; D unclear. From germline, CDR1 is SGHTA and CDR2 FQGNSA. The CDR3 loop spans 14 amino acids. Trimming took off 1 base at V and 2 bases at J, with 8 bases between the two ends. Here the CDR3 reads CASSLGGAQETQYF. The CDR3 DNA reads as TGTGCCAGCAGCTTAGGAGGAGCACAAGAGACCCAGTACTTC. Using reference TRBV7-2 and TRBJ2-5 for the parts outside the CDR3, the full variable domain is GAGVSQSPSNKVTEKGKDVELRCDPISGHTALYWYRQSLGQGLEFLIYFQGNSAPDKSGLPSDRFSAERTGGSVSTLTIQRTQQEDSAVYLCASSLGGAQETQYFGPGTRLLVL.

The chain links TRBV7-9 to TRBJ2-1; 13 bases align to TRBD2. This CDR3 comprises 15 residues. In germline, CDR1 is SEHNR, CDR2 FQNEAQ (reference sequence). The V gene end was trimmed by 5 bases and the J gene end by 5 bases; junction bases not matched to a gene: 3. The CDR3 protein is CASSPGLAGHNEQFF. The CDR3 bases are TGTGCCAGCAGCCCGGGACTAGCGGGACACAATGAGCAGTTCTTC. Looking up the rest from reference TRBV7-9 and TRBJ2-1 gives the full variable domain: DTGVSQNPRHKITKRGQNVTFRCDPISEHNRLYWYRQTLGQGPEFLTYFQNEAQLEKSRLLSDRFSAERPKGSFSTLEIQRTEQGDSAMYLCASSPGLAGHNEQFFGPGTRLTVL.

The chain links TRBV3-1 (or the pseudogene TRBV3-2) to TRBJ1-5; D is possibly TRBD1 (6 bases). The V gene lost 4 bases and the J gene lost 0 bases, with 10 bases spanning the gap. In germline, CDR1 is LGHDT, CDR2 YNNKEL (reference sequence). This CDR3 contains 15 residues. CDR3 in amino acids: CASSPGGGSNQPQHF. CDR3 nucleotide sequence: TGTGCCAGCAGCCCAGGAGGGGGTAGCAATCAGCCCCAGCATTTT.

The chain combines TRBV7-3 with TRBJ2-7; possibly TRBD1 or TRBD2 for D (5 bases each). The CDR3 covers 13 residues. Trimming stripped 3 bases from V and 3 bases from J, with 9 bases between. Germline CDR1 and CDR2: SGHTA and FQGTGA. Here the CDR3 reads CASSLGRLYEQYF. The CDR3 DNA follows: TGTGCCAGCAGCTTGGGACGGCTCTACGAGCAGTACTTC.

This clone has a single count. The rearrangement links TRBV6-5 to TRBJ2-5; D gene uncertain. Trimming removed 0 bases from V and 5 bases from J, with 4 bases in between. The germline V gene has CDR1 MNHEY and CDR2 SVGAGI. This CDR3 is built from 12 residues. CDR3 in amino acids: CASSYSGETQYF. Here the CDR3 DNA reads TGTGCCAGCAGTTACTCGGGGGAGACCCAGTACTTC.

The rearrangement links TRBV19 to TRBJ1-5; D is undetermined. The CDR3 is 14 amino acids. Trimming pared 1 base from V and 3 bases from J, leaving 7 bases between. The germline gives CDR1 LNHDA, CDR2 SQIVND (reference sequence). CDR3 sequence: CASSIGSHNQPQHF. The DNA of the CDR3 is TGTGCCAGTAGTATAGGCTCGCACAATCAGCCCCAGCATTTT.

V and J are TRBV4-1 and TRBJ1-3, with D hard to call. V was cut by 0 bases and J by 0 bases, with 9 bases left in between. This CDR3 contains 16 residues. CDR1 and CDR2 (germline): MGHRA, YSYEKL. The CDR3 here is CASSQDGRSSGNTIYF. CDR3 coding DNA: TGCGCCAGCAGCCAAGATGGGAGGAGCTCTGGAAACACCATATATTTT.

This clone was seen a single time. This rearrangement joins TRBV2 to TRBJ1-6; D ambiguous. Germline CDR1 is SNHLY and CDR2 is FYNNEI. CDR3 length equals 15 residues. Trimming pared 1 base from V and 0 bases from J, leaving 4 bases between. Here the CDR3 reads CASSEGFSYNSPLHF. The CDR3 DNA reads as TGTGCCAGCAGTGAAGGATTCTCCTATAATTCACCCCTCCACTTT.

The chain is built from TRBV6-2 or TRBV6-3 and TRBJ1-3, with D possibly matching TRBD1 (5 bases). The CDR3 runs to 16 residues. CDR1 is MNHEY, CDR2 SVGEGT, per germline. Trimming took 5 bases from V and 2 from J, leaving 16 bases between them. CDR3 protein: CASSGLPGTPGNTIYF. DNA of the CDR3: TGTGCCAGCAGTGGCCTCCCCGGGACGCCTGGAAACACCATATATTTT.